Shown below are 29 T cell receptor beta chains from a single sample sequenced in a study of cytomegalovirus exposure and HLA in healthy donors. PCR used 60 Vbeta primers and 13 Jbeta primers. The method was immunoSEQ multiplex PCR; TCRdb's version includes in-frame clones alone and lacks a portion of them. This sample has roughly 110,000 clones, with 79% found just once. Sequenced: PBMCs. The receptors originated from a woman under 30 in good health and CMV-seropositive.

This chain connects TRBV7-3 to TRBJ1-1; D remains unclear. CDR1 is SGHTA and CDR2 is FQGTGA in the germline V gene. This CDR3 has 21 residues. V lost 0 bases, J lost 2 bases, and 28 bases lay in between. The CDR3 protein is CASSLTPRGVGESLVNTEAFF. CDR3 DNA sequence: TGTGCCAGCAGCTTAACCCCGCGCGGGGTCGGGGAATCTCTGGTCAACACTGAAGCTTTCTTT.

This clone was seen once. CDR3 in amino acids: CAISSSGRGGAEAFF. The CDR3, as DNA: TGTGCCATCAGTTCCTCCGGTAGGGGAGGGGCTGAAGCTTTCTTT. The chain uses TRBV10-3 and TRBJ1-1; weak D call: TRBD1 (5 bases). Trimming removed 5 bases at V and 6 bases at J, with 19 bases between. Germline CDR1 ENHRY, CDR2 SYGVKD. This CDR3 has 15 residues.

This chain joins TRBV6-1 and TRBJ1-1, with 8 bases matching TRBD1. This CDR3 region has 13 residues. The V gene end was trimmed by 6 bases and the J gene end by 5 bases; junction bases not matched to a gene: 5. CDR1 MNHNS and CDR2 SASEGT come from the germline V gene. The CDR3 loop is CASSRQGWTEAFF. The CDR3 DNA sequence: TGTGCCAGCAGCCGACAGGGGTGGACTGAAGCTTTCTTT.

The chain recombines TRBV7-9 with TRBJ2-1; D ambiguous. V lost 3 bases and J lost 4, with 7 bases in between. The CDR3 contains 13 residues. Germline V gene data show CDR1 as SEHNR and CDR2 as FQNEAQ (reference sequence). CDR3: CASSLSLYNEQFF. CDR3 bases: TGTGCCAGCAGCTTGAGCCTATACAATGAGCAGTTCTTC.

The gene calls are TRBV11-3 and TRBJ1-1; 7 nucleotides match TRBD1. Germline CDR1 reads SGHNT; CDR2 reads YENEEA. Trimming at V came to 5 bases and at J to 3 bases, leaving 9 bases not matched to a gene. CDR3 length: 15 residues. CDR3 loop: CASSPRTGVDTEAFF. CDR3 in DNA: TGTGCCAGCAGCCCACGGACAGGTGTTGACACTGAAGCTTTCTTT.

The chain recombines TRBV4-1 with TRBJ2-7; 12 positions match TRBD2. V was clipped by 2 bases and J by 4 bases; unmatched bases: 15. The CDR3 is 19 amino acids. CDR1 and CDR2 (germline): MGHRA, YSYEKL. CDR3 protein: CASSQRLAGGRGERYEQYF. CDR3 nucleotide sequence: TGCGCCAGCAGCCAAAGGCTAGCGGGAGGGCGAGGGGAAAGGTACGAGCAGTACTTC.

The chain joins TRBV9 to TRBJ1-6; D gene ambiguous. Germline V lookup: CDR1 SGDLS, CDR2 YYNGEE. This CDR3 is built from 14 residues. V dropped 0 bases and J dropped 9 bases, with 10 bases sitting between them. The CDR3 DNA reads as TGTGCCAGCAGCGTAGTTGGAGGGAGTTCACCCCTCCACTTT. As protein: CASSVVGGSSPLHF.

This chain connects TRBV5-6 to TRBJ2-2; TRBD1 aligns across 8 bases. J lost 3 bases, V lost 1 base, and 5 bases had no gene match. CDR3 length equals 16 residues. The germline V gene has CDR1 SGHDT and CDR2 YYEEEE. The CDR3 DNA reads TGTGCCAGCAGCTTGAGGACAGGGTGGCACACCGGGGAGCTGTTTTTT. It yields the protein CASSLRTGWHTGELFF.

This clone was observed once. This sequence joins TRBV5-5 and TRBJ2-1, with 8 positions matching TRBD2. This CDR3 region has 15 residues. V lost 5 bases, J lost 0 bases, and 4 bases stayed unmatched. Germline V gene sequence: CDR1 SGHKS, CDR2 YYEKEE (reference sequence). Written as DNA, the CDR3 is TGTGCCAGCAGTTTGAGCGGGAGCTCCTACAATGAGCAGTTCTTC. Its translation: CASSLSGSSYNEQFF.

V usage is TRBV6-5 and J usage is TRBJ1-5; 8 bases fit TRBD1. In germline, CDR1 is MNHEY, CDR2 SVGAGI. The CDR3 has 15 amino acids. The V gene end was trimmed by 4 bases and the J gene end by 7 bases; junction bases not matched to a gene: 9. The CDR3 coding sequence is TGTGCCAGCAGTTCACCTAGGACAGGGTTGCAGCCCCAGCATTTT. Its protein is CASSSPRTGLQPQHF.

This chain joins TRBV30 and TRBJ2-3; 9 bases are shared with TRBD2. The CDR3 is made up of 15 amino acids. Trimming at V came to 0 bases and at J to 0 bases, leaving 1 base not matched to a gene. CDR1 and CDR2 (germline): GTSNPN, SVGIG (reference sequence). CDR3 region: CAWSVLAGSTDTQYF. In DNA form, the CDR3 reads TGTGCCTGGAGTGTACTAGCGGGCAGCACAGATACGCAGTATTTT.

This clone has just a few counts. In DNA form, the CDR3 reads TGCGCCAGCAGCCTCAGGACAGGGGGCGACGAGCAGTACTTC. Encoded protein: CASSLRTGGDEQYF. The chain has TRBV5-1 and TRBJ2-7, with 11 nucleotides matching TRBD1. With V trimmed by 4 bases and J by 5 bases, 5 bases remained unmatched. Germline CDR1 is SGHRS and CDR2 is YFSETQ. There are 14 residues in the CDR3.

The rearrangement links TRBV4-1 to TRBJ1-1, with 8 bases aligning to TRBD1. This CDR3 has 17 residues. V gave up 2 bases and J gave up 4 bases; unmatched junction bases: 12. Germline assignment: CDR1 MGHRA and CDR2 YSYEKL. CDR3 loop: CASSQLSGQESTTEAFF. DNA of the CDR3: TGCGCCAGCAGCCAACTCTCGGGACAGGAATCGACCACTGAAGCTTTCTTT.

The rearrangement links TRBV18 to TRBJ1-2, with a possible D match to TRBD1 (6 bases). This CDR3 has 15 residues. The germline V gene encodes CDR1 KGHSH and CDR2 LQKENI. Trimming shortened V by 2 bases and J by 2 bases, and 12 bases separated the two germline ends. CDR3 residues: CASSPTRGGNYGYTF. The DNA of the CDR3 is TGTGCCAGCTCACCAACCAGGGGCGGGAACTATGGCTACACCTTC.

This clone was counted between two and nine times. The chain couples TRBV7-9 to TRBJ1-1; TRBD1 might be the D (5 bases). The CDR3 is 15 amino acids. The ends were cut back, 6 bases at V and 3 bases at J, with 17 bases in the middle. The germline V gene has CDR1 SEHNR and CDR2 FQNEAQ (reference sequence). CDR3 region: CASRSGKGPYTEAFF. For the CDR3, the DNA is TGTGCCAGCAGGTCAGGAAAGGGGCCTTACACTGAAGCTTTCTTT.

V and J are TRBV13 and TRBJ2-7, with 9 bases fitting TRBD1. Germline trimming cut 1 base from V and 5 bases from J; bases unmatched to any gene: 6. CDR1 and CDR2 (germline): PRHDT, FYEKMQ (reference sequence). This CDR3 has 15 residues. The CDR3 is CASSLEGTGLHEQYF. CDR3 nucleotides: TGTGCCAGCAGCTTAGAGGGGACAGGGTTACACGAGCAGTACTTC. The full variable domain, in which reference TRBV13 and TRBJ2-7 provide the parts outside the CDR3, is AAGVIQSPRHLIKEKRETATLKCYPIPRHDTVYWYQQGPGQDPQFLISFYEKMQSDKGSIPDRFSAQQFSDYHSELNMSSLELGDSALYFCASSLEGTGLHEQYFGPGTRLTVT.

The gene calls are TRBV21-1 and TRBJ1-1; the table's D call, TRBD1, has no DNA check behind it. TRBV21-1 is a pseudogene. The CDR3 totals 15 residues. Written as DNA, the CDR3 is TGTGCCAGAGACCCAGGGGGCATAATGAACACTGAAGCTTTCTTT. This codes for CARDPGGIMNTEAFF.

This clone has just a few counts. This chain joins TRBV7-9 and TRBJ1-1; D is undetermined. CDR3 length equals 11 residues. V gave up 1 base and J gave up 11 bases, with 8 bases separating them. The germline V gene encodes CDR1 SEHNR and CDR2 FQNEAQ (reference sequence). CDR3 sequence (DNA): TGTGCCAGCAGCTTAGTAGTTTACGCTTTCTTT. Protein sequence: CASSLVVYAFF.

This chain links TRBV9 with TRBJ1-2; D is unresolved. Trimming shortened V by 0 bases and J by 3 bases, and 9 bases separated the two germline ends. The CDR3 is 14 amino acids. The V gene's germline CDR1 is SGDLS and CDR2 YYNGEE. CDR3 amino acids: CASSVGGGDYGYTF. Here the CDR3 DNA reads TGTGCCAGCAGCGTAGGAGGCGGGGACTATGGCTACACCTTC.

V is TRBV5-6 and J is TRBJ2-5; 10 bases map to TRBD1. With the DNA end fitting TRBJ2-7 better, the J assignment may be wrong. The CDR3 is 16 residues long. CDR1 SGHDT and CDR2 YYEEEE come from the germline V gene. CDR3 sequence: CASSLVDRGLNGEQYF. In DNA, the CDR3 is TGTGCCAGCAGCCTCGTTGACAGGGGGCTTAACGGCGAGCAGTACTTC.

V gene TRBV6-5 combines with J gene TRBJ1-1, with D unclear. Trimming stripped 5 bases from V and 5 bases from J, with 9 bases between. Germline lookup yields CDR1 MNHEY and CDR2 SVGAGI. This CDR3 region has 12 residues. CDR3 in amino acids: CASSAIGTEAFF. CDR3 in DNA: TGTGCCAGCAGTGCAATCGGGACTGAAGCTTTCTTT.

V usage is TRBV1 and J usage is TRBJ1-2; TRBD1 is the table's D call and was not checked against the DNA. TRBV1 is annotated as a pseudogene. The CDR3 covers 15 residues. This CDR3 reads CTSSQPGTGNSGYTF. The CDR3 DNA follows: TGCACCAGCAGCCAACCCGGGACAGGAAATTCGGGCTACACCTTC.

The chain combines TRBV28 with TRBJ2-3, with D perhaps matching TRBD1 (7 bases). The CDR3 contains 14 residues. Per germline, CDR1 MDHEN and CDR2 SYDVKM. V was pared by 3 bases and J by 4 bases, with 11 bases between. CDR3 nucleotide sequence: TGTGCCAGCAGTTTGACAGGGACTCCAGATACGCAGTATTTT. Translation gives CASSLTGTPDTQYF. Complete variable domain (other parts from reference TRBV28 and TRBJ2-3): DVKVTQSSRYLVKRTGEKVFLECVQDMDHENMFWYRQDPGLGLRLIYFSYDVKMKEKGDIPEGYSVSREKKERFSLILESASTNQTSMYLCASSLTGTPDTQYFGPGTRLTVL.

The table lists this clone with a few counts. The chain recombines TRBV7-8 with TRBJ2-7; D is perhaps TRBD1 (5 bases). The V end lost 1 base, the J end lost 7 bases, and 17 bases lay between the germline ends. Germline CDR1 and CDR2: SGHVS and FQNEAQ. The CDR3 length is 15 residues. The CDR3 DNA sequence: TGTGCCAGCAGCTTAGTAGGGGCAGGGTTGAGGGAGCAGTACTTC. Translation: CASSLVGAGLREQYF.

V usage is TRBV6-5 and J usage is TRBJ1-1; D is ambiguous. Trimming removed 2 bases at V and 1 base at J, with 5 bases between. This CDR3 contains 13 residues. Germline-derived CDR1 and CDR2 are MNHEY and SVGAGI. DNA of the CDR3: TGTGCCAGCAGTTACCCAGAGAACACTGAAGCTTTCTTT. This codes for CASSYPENTEAFF.

This chain uses TRBV30 with TRBJ2-1, with 9 bases fitting TRBD1. The germline gives CDR1 GTSNPN, CDR2 SVGIG (reference sequence). The CDR3 spans 14 residues. The ends lost 7 bases at V and 2 bases at J; junction bases unmatched: 6. Here the CDR3 DNA reads TGTGCCTCCACCGGGACAGGGACCTACAATGAGCAGTTCTTC. It codes for CASTGTGTYNEQFF. Filled out from reference TRBV30 and TRBJ2-1, the complete variable domain reads SQTIHQWPATLVQPVGSPLSLECTVEGTSNPNLYWYRQAAGRGLQLLFYSVGIGQISSEVPQNLSASRPQDRQFILSSKKLLLSDSGFYLCASTGTGTYNEQFFGPGTRLTVL.

The chain uses TRBV18 and TRBJ1-5; D is uncertain. CDR3 length equals 15 residues. V lost 5 bases to trimming and J lost 0 bases, with 11 bases between them. Germline CDR1 and CDR2: KGHSH and LQKENI. CDR3 in amino acids: CASSSKPFSNQPQHF. The CDR3 DNA is TGTGCCAGCTCATCGAAGCCATTTAGCAATCAGCCCCAGCATTTT. Variable domain in full (rest from reference TRBV18 and TRBJ1-5): NAGVMQNPRHLVRRRGQEARLRCSPMKGHSHVYWYRQLPEEGLKFMVYLQKENIIDESGMPKERFSAEFPKEGPSILRIQQVVRGDSAAYFCASSSKPFSNQPQHFGDGTRLSIL.

The CDR3 coding sequence is TGCGCCAGCAGTATGGATGCGGTTAGCAATCAGCCCCAGCATTTT. Translated, it gives CASSMDAVSNQPQHF. This chain connects TRBV4-1 to TRBJ1-5; D uncertain. The CDR3 has 15 residues. V was shortened by 6 bases and J by 0 bases, with 12 bases between the two germline ends. Germline CDR1 and CDR2: MGHRA and YSYEKL.

J is TRBJ2-5 and V is TRBV6-5; D not certain. The germline V and J ends were trimmed by 7 bases and 6 bases, with 15 bases remaining between them. The CDR3 is 13 amino acids. Germline V CDR1 and CDR2: MNHEY, SVGAGI. CDR3 in amino acids: CASTPHSVQTQYF. Written as DNA, the CDR3 is TGTGCCAGCACTCCCCATAGTGTGCAGACCCAGTACTTC.